This note documents a single T cell receptor (beta chain) sequence. The CDR3 is made up of 14 amino acids. Germline V gene data show CDR1 as SQVTM and CDR2 as ANQGSEA. V was clipped by 3 bases and J by 0 bases, with 10 bases between them. This sample is part of a study of T cell responses to AZD1222 COVID-19 vaccine. Using immunoSEQ multiplex PCR, the repertoire was profiled, and TCRdb retains in-frame clones only, with some absent. The table has 66,000 or so clones, about 90% seen once. The chain uses TRBV29-1 and TRBJ2-3; perhaps TRBD1 as D (6 bases). The receptor comes from an adult in good health. The material sequenced was peripheral blood, taken on day 0 of AZD1222 vaccination. CDR3 nucleotides: TGCAGCGTTGAGGCAGGGGACAGCACAGATACGCAGTATTTT. Translation: CSVEAGDSTDTQYF.